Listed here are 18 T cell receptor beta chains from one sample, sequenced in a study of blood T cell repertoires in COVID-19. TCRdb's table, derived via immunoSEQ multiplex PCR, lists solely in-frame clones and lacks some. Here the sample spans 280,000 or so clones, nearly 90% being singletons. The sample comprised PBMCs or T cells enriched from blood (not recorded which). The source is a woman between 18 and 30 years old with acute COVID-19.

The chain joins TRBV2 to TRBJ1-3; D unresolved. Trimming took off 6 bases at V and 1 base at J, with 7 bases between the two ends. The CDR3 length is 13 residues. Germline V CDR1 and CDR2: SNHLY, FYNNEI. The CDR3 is CASRRASGNTIYF. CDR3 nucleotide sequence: TGTGCCAGCAGGAGGGCTTCTGGAAACACCATATATTTT.

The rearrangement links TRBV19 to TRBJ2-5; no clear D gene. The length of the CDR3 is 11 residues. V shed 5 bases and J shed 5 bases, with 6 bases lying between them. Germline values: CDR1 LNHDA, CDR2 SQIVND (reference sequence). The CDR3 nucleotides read TGTGCCAGTAGTCTCAGGGAGACCCAGTACTTC. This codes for CASSLRETQYF.

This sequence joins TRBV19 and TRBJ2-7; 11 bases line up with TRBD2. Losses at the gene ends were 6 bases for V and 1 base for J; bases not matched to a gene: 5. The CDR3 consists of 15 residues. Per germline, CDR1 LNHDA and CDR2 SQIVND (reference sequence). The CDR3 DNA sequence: TGTGCCAGTAGCCCTACTAGCGGGAGTTCCTACGAGCAGTACTTC. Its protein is CASSPTSGSSYEQYF.

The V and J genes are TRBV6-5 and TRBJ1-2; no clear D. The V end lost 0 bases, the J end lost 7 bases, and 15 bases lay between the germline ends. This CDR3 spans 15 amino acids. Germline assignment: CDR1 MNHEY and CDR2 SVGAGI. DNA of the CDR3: TGTGCCAGCAGTTACTCTGTCCTGCCGGGGAGTGGCTACACCTTC. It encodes CASSYSVLPGSGYTF.

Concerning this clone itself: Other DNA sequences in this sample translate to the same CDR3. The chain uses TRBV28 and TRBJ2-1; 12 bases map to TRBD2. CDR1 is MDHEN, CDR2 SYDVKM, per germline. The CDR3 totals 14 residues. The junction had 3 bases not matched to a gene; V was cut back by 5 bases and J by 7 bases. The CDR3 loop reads CASSLAGGGNEQFF. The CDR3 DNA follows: TGTGCCAGCAGTCTAGCGGGAGGGGGGAATGAGCAGTTCTTC. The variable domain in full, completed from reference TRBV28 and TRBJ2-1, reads DVKVTQSSRYLVKRTGEKVFLECVQDMDHENMFWYRQDPGLGLRLIYFSYDVKMKEKGDIPEGYSVSREKKERFSLILESASTNQTSMYLCASSLAGGGNEQFFGPGTRLTVL.

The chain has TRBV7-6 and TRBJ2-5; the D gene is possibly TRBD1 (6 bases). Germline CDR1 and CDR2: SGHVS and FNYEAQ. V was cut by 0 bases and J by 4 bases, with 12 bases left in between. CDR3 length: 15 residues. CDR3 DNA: TGTGCCAGCAGCTTAGCGTGGCAGGGGTTAGAGACCCAGTACTTC. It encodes CASSLAWQGLETQYF.

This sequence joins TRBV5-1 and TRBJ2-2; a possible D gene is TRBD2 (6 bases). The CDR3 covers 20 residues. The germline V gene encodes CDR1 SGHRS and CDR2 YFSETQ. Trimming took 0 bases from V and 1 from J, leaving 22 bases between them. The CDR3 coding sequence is TGCGCCAGCAGCTTGGCTACTCTGCGGGACCAAATCTTGAACACCGGGGAGCTGTTTTTT. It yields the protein CASSLATLRDQILNTGELFF.

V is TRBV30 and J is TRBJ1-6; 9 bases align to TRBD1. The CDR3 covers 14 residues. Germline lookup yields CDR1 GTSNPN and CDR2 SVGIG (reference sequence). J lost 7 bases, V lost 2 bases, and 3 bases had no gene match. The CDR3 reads CAWSPGTGNSPLHF. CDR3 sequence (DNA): TGTGCCTGGAGTCCCGGGACAGGGAATTCACCCCTCCACTTT.

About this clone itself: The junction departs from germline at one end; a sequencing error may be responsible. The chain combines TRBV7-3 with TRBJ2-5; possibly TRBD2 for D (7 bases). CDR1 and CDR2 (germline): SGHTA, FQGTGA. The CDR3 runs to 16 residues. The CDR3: CASSLTSVGGRETQYF. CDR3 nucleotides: TGTGCCAGCAGCCTAACTTCGGTGGGGGGGCGAGAGACCCAGTACTTC.

CDR3 sequence reads: CASSQDGNEQFF. CDR3 bases: TGTGCCAGCAGCCAAGACGGCAATGAGCAGTTCTTC. The chain uses TRBV4-2 and TRBJ2-1; D remains ambiguous. V was clipped by 0 bases and J by 6 bases, with 3 bases between them. This CDR3 has 12 amino acids. The V gene's germline CDR1 is LGHNA and CDR2 YNFKEQ.

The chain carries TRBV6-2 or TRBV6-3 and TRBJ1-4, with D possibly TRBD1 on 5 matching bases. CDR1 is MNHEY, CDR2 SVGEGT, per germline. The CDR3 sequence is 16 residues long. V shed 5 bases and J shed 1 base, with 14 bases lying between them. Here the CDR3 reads CASSDFRAGTNEKLFF. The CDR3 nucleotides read TGTGCCAGCAGTGATTTCAGGGCCGGAACTAATGAAAAACTGTTTTTT.

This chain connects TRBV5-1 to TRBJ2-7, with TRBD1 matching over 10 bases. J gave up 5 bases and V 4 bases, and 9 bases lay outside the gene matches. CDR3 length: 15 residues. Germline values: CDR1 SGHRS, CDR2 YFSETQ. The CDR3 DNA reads TGCGCCAGCAGCCATTATGGACAGGGGGTAGACGAGCAGTACTTC. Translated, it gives CASSHYGQGVDEQYF.

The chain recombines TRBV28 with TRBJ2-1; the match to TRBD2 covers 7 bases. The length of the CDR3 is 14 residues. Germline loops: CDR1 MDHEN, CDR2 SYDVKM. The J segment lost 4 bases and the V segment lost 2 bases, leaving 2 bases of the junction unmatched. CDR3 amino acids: CASSLGTTYNEQFF. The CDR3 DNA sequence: TGTGCCAGCAGTTTAGGGACTACGTACAATGAGCAGTTCTTC.

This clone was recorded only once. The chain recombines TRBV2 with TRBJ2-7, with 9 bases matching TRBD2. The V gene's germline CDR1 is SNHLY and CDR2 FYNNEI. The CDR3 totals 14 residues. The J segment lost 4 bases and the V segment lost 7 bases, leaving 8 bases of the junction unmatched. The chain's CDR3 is CASIGGRGGYEQYF. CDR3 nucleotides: TGTGCCAGCATTGGCGGGAGGGGAGGGTACGAGCAGTACTTC.

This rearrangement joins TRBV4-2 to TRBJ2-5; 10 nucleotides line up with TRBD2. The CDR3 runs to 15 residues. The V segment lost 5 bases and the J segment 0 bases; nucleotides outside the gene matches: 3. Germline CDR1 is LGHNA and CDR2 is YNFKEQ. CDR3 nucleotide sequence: TGTGCCAGCAGCATTAGCGGGGGGTACCAAGAGACCCAGTACTTC. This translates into CASSISGGYQETQYF.

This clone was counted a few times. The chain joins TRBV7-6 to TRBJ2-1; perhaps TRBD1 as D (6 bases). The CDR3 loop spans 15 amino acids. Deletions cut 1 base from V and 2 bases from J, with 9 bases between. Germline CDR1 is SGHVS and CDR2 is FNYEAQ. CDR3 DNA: TGTGCCAGCAGCTTAGACAGGGCGACCTACAATGAGCAGTTCTTC. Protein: CASSLDRATYNEQFF.

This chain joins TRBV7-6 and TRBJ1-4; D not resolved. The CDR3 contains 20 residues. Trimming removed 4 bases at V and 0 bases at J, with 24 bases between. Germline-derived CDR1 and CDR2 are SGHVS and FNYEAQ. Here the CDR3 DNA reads TGTGCCAGCAGCTCCCCTGACAACTTATTCAAGAGTGCAACTAATGAAAAACTGTTTTTT. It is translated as CASSSPDNLFKSATNEKLFF.

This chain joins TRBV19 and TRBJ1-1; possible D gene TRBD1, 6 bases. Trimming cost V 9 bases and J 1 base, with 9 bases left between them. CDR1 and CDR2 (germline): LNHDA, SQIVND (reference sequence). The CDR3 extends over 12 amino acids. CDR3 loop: CASGQTNTEAFF. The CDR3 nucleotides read TGTGCCAGCGGACAGACGAACACTGAAGCTTTCTTT.